Presented here are 11 T cell receptor beta chains from one specimen sequenced in a study of identical twins. Via MiXCR, TCRdb re-called the 5' RACE reads, giving one row per CDR3 protein. Found here are 1.5 million to 2 million distinct CDR3 sequences, around 29% of them singletons; the top ten hold over 0.25%. Material: cord blood. The receptors were sampled from a newborn girl in good health.

V is TRBV29-1 and J is TRBJ2-1, with D perhaps TRBD1 (6 bases). Germline CDR1 reads SQVTM; CDR2 reads ANQGSEA. V was shortened by 6 bases and J by 5 bases, with 14 bases between the two germline ends. The CDR3 is 13 residues long. CDR3 in DNA: TGCAGCGTCTGCACAGGGACCAACAATGAGCAGTTCTTC. Translated, it gives CSVCTGTNNEQFF.

The rearrangement uses TRBV12-3 or TRBV12-4 and TRBJ1-6; no clear D. The V gene lost 3 bases and the J gene lost 7 bases, with 10 bases spanning the gap. The CDR3 spans 14 residues. The CDR3 coding sequence is TGTGCCAGCAGTTTGGCCAGCCAAAATTCACCCCTCCACTTT. This translates into CASSLASQNSPLHF.

The chain uses TRBV12-3 or TRBV12-4 and TRBJ1-5; D is perhaps TRBD1 (5 bases). The CDR3 length is 15 residues. V was clipped by 8 bases and J by 0 bases, with 14 bases between them. As DNA, the CDR3 is TGTGCCAGCGGACGGGACTCTTTTAGCAATCAGCCCCAGCATTTT. Translated: CASGRDSFSNQPQHF.

V usage is TRBV30 and J usage is TRBJ2-3; D is possibly TRBD1 (6 bases). Germline CDR1 and CDR2: GTSNPN and SVGIG (reference sequence). Trimming shortened V by 4 bases and J by 1 base, and 6 bases separated the two germline ends. The CDR3 sequence is 12 residues long. CDR3: CAWTGGTDTQYF. In DNA, the CDR3 is TGTGCCTGGACAGGGGGCACAGATACGCAGTATTTT.

This chain joins TRBV9 and TRBJ1-1; D gene ambiguous. The CDR3 has 14 residues. Germline-derived CDR1 and CDR2 are SGDLS and YYNGEE. The germline V and J ends were trimmed by 1 base and 5 bases, with 12 bases remaining between them. The CDR3, as DNA: TGTGCCAGCAGCGTATCAAGGGTACGGACTGAAGCTTTCTTT. As protein: CASSVSRVRTEAFF.

This clonotype was seen a handful of times. Sequence at one end of the junction differs from germline and may be a read error. This chain connects TRBV10-1 to TRBJ2-3; 8 nucleotides align to TRBD1. The CDR3 runs 15 residues. The germline V gene has CDR1 WNHNN and CDR2 SYGVQD (reference sequence). The CDR3 is CASSAGTGSTDAQYF. The CDR3 bases are TGCGCCAGCAGTGCCGGGACAGGTAGCACAGATGCGCAGTATTTT.

The CDR3 protein is CSASRGRHDTQYF. In DNA, the CDR3 is TGCAGTGCTAGTCGCGGGAGGCACGATACGCAGTATTTT. The rearrangement uses TRBV20-1 and TRBJ2-3; 8 bases align to TRBD2. The germline CDR1 and CDR2 sequences are DFQATT and SNEGSKA (reference sequence). This CDR3 spans 13 amino acids. V lost 3 bases to trimming and J lost 6 bases; unmatched junction nucleotides: 5.

This clonotype occurred a few times. This sequence joins TRBV5-1 and TRBJ2-4, with unresolved D. CDR3 length equals 15 residues. V was shortened by 0 bases and J by 13 bases, with 20 bases between the two germline ends. In germline, CDR1 is SGHRS, CDR2 YFSETQ. The CDR3 loop reads CASSLGFGAVREQYF. The CDR3 DNA follows: TGCGCCAGCAGCTTGGGGTTCGGTGCGGTAAGAGAGCAGTACTTC.

This clonotype was observed at least ten times. This chain joins TRBV5-1 and TRBJ1-2; D unclear. V was shortened by 1 base and J by 5 bases, with 9 bases between the two germline ends. Germline assignment: CDR1 SGHRS and CDR2 YFSETQ. The CDR3 has 13 amino acids. The CDR3 DNA is TGCGCCAGCAGCTTGCCTCAGAATTATGGCTACACCTTC. This codes for CASSLPQNYGYTF.

The V gene is TRBV11-2, the J gene TRBJ2-7; D perhaps matches TRBD1 (6 bases). Trimming left V 5 bases short and J 2 bases short, with 16 bases between. This CDR3 comprises 15 residues. Germline V gene lookup returns CDR1 SGHAT and CDR2 FQNNGV. CDR3 bases: TGTGCCAGCAGCCTACTGGACAGTCTTACCTACGAGCAGTACTTC. Residues: CASSLLDSLTYEQYF.

The chain links TRBV3-1 to TRBJ2-2; 13 bases agree with TRBD2. V trimming: 4 bases; J trimming: 8 bases; junction bases outside the gene matches: 10. CDR1 and CDR2 (germline): LGHDT, YNNKEL (reference sequence). The CDR3 runs 17 residues. The DNA for the CDR3 is TGTGCCAGCAGCCCGACTAGCGGGAGGACCCTTACTGGGGAGCTGTTTTTT. Translated: CASSPTSGRTLTGELFF.